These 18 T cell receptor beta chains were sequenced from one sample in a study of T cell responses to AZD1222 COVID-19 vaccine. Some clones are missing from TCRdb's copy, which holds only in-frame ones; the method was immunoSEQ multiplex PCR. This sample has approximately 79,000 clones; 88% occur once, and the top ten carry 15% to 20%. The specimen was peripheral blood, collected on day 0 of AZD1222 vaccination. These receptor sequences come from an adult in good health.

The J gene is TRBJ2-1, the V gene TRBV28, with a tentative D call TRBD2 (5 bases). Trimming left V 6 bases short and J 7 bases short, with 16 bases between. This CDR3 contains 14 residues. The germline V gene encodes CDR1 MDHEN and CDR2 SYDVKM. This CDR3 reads CASSLRPGINEQFF. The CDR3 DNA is TGTGCCAGCAGCCTAAGACCCGGGATTAATGAGCAGTTCTTC.

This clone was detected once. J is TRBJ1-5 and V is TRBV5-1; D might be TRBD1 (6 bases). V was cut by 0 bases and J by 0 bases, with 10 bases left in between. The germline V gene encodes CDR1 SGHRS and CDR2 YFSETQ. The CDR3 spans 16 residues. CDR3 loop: CASSLGTDYSNQPQHF. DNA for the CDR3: TGCGCCAGCAGCTTGGGGACAGATTATAGCAATCAGCCCCAGCATTTT.

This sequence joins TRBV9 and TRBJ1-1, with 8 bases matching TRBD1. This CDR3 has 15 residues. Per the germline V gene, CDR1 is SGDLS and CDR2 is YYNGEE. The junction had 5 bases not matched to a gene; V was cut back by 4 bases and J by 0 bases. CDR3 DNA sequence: TGTGCCAGCAGCCCCACAGGGGGGATGAACACTGAAGCTTTCTTT. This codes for CASSPTGGMNTEAFF.

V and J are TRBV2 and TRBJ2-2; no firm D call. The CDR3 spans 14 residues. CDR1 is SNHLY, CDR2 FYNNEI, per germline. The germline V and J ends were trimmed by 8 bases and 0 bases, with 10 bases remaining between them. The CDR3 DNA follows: TGTGCCAGCGTCGTCCATGCGAACACCGGGGAGCTGTTTTTT. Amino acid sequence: CASVVHANTGELFF.

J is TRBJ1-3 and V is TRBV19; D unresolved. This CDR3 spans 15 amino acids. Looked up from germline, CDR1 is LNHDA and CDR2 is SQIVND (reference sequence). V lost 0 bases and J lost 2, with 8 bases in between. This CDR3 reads CASSIDGAAGNTIYF. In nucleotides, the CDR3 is TGTGCCAGTAGTATAGATGGCGCGGCTGGAAACACCATATATTTT.

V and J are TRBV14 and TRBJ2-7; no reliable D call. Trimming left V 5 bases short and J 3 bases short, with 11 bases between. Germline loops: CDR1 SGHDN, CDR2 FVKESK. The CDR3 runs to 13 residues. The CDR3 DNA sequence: TGTGCCAGCAGCATATCCAGTGGCTACGAGCAGTACTTC. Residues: CASSISSGYEQYF.

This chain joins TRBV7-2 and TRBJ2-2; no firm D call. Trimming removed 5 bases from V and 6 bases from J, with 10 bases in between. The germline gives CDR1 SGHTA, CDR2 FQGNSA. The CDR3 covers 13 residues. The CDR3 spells CASSPIGSGELFF. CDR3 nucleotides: TGTGCCAGCAGCCCGATCGGATCCGGGGAGCTGTTTTTT.

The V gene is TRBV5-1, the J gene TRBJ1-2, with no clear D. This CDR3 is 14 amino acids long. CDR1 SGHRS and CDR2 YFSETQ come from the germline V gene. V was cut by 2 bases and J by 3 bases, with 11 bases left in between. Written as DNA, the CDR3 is TGCGCCAGCAGCTTCCAATCAGCGTACTATGGCTACACCTTC. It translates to CASSFQSAYYGYTF.

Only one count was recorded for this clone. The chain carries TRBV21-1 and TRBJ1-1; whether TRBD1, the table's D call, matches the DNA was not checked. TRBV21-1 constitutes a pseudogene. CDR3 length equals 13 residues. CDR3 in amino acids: CASSKIQGTEAFF. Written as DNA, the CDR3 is TGTGCCAGCAGCAAGATCCAGGGAACTGAAGCTTTCTTT.

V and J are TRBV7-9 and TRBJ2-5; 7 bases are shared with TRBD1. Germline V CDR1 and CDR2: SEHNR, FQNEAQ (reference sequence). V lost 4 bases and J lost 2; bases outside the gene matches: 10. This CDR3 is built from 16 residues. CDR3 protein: CASSSPKGQLQETQYF. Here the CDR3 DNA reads TGTGCCAGCAGCTCCCCTAAGGGACAGCTACAAGAGACCCAGTACTTC. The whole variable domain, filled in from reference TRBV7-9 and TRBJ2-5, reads DTGVSQNPRHKITKRGQNVTFRCDPISEHNRLYWYRQTLGQGPEFLTYFQNEAQLEKSRLLSDRFSAERPKGSFSTLEIQRTEQGDSAMYLCASSSPKGQLQETQYFGPGTRLLVL.

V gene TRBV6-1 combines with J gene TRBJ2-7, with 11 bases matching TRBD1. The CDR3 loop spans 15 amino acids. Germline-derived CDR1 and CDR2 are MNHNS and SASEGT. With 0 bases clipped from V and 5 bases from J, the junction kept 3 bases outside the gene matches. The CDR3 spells CASSEAGTGGDEQYF. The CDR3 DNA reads TGTGCCAGCAGTGAAGCTGGGACAGGGGGTGACGAGCAGTACTTC.

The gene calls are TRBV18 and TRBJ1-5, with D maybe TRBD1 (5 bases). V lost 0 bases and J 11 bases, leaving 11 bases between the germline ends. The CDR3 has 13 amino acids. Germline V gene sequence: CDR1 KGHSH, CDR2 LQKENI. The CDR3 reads CASSPPSDRSQHF. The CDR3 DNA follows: TGTGCCAGCTCACCACCTTCCGACAGATCCCAGCATTTT.

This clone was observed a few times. For the CDR3, the DNA is TGTGCCATCAGTGAGAATCAAAGGGGGGAAAAACTGTTTTTT. Protein: CAISENQRGEKLFF. The chain couples TRBV10-3 to TRBJ1-4; D possibly corresponds to TRBD1 (6 bases). V was trimmed by 2 bases and J by 8 bases, leaving 12 bases between them. The germline V gene has CDR1 ENHRY and CDR2 SYGVKD. The CDR3 sequence is 14 residues long.

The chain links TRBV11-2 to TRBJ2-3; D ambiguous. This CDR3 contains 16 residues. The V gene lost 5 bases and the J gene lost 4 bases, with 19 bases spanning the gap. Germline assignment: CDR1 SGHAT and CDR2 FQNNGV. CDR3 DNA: TGTGCCAGCAGCCCGGTCGGCTTAGGCGACCCAGATACGCAGTATTTT. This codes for CASSPVGLGDPDTQYF.

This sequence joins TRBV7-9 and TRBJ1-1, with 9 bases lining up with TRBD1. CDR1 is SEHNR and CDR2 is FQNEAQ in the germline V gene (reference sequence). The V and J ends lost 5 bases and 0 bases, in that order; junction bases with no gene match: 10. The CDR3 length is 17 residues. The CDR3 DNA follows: TGTGCCAGCAGCCCATCGGACAGGGGCCCCATGAACACTGAAGCTTTCTTT. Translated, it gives CASSPSDRGPMNTEAFF.

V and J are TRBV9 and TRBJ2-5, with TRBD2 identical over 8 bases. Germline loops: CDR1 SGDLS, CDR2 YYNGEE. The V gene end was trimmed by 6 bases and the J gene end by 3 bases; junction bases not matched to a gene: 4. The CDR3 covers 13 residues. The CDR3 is CASNKAGEETQYF. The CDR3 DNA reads TGTGCCAGCAATAAAGCGGGAGAAGAGACCCAGTACTTC.

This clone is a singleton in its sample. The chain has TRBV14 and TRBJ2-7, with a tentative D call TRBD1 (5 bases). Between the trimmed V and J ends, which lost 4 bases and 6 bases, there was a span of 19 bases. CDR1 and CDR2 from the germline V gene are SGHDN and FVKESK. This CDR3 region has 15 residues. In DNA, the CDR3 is TGTGCCAGCAGCCTGGAGAGACCGCCCCAGGGCGAGCAGTACTTC. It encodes CASSLERPPQGEQYF.

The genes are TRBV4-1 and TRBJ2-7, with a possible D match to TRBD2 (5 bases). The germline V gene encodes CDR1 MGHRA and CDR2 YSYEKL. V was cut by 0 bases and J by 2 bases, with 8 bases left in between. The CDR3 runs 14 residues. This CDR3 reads CASSQDLRAYEQYF. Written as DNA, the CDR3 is TGCGCCAGCAGCCAAGATTTGAGGGCCTACGAGCAGTACTTC.